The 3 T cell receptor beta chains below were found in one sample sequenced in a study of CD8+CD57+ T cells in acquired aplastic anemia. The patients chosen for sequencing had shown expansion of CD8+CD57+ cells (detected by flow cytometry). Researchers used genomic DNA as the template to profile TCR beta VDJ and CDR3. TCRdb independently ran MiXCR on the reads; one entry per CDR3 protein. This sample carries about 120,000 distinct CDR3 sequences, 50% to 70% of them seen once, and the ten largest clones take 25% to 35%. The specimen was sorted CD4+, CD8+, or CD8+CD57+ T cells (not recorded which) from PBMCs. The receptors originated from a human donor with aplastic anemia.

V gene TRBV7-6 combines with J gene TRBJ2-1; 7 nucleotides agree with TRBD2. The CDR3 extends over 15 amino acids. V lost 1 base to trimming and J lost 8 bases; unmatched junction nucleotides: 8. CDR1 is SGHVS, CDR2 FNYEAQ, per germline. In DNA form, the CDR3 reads TGTGCCAGCAGCTTAGATCTGGGGGGGACGCATGAGCAGTTCTTC. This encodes CASSLDLGGTHEQFF.

In nucleotides, the CDR3 is TGTGCCAGCAGGCAGTCGGCAGGGGAGGAGACCCAGTACTTC. As protein: CASRQSAGEETQYF. The chain uses TRBV7-6 and TRBJ2-5; D is perhaps TRBD1 (6 bases). The CDR3 is made up of 14 amino acids. Germline V lookup: CDR1 SGHVS, CDR2 FNYEAQ. V was trimmed by 6 bases and J by 5 bases, leaving 16 bases between them.

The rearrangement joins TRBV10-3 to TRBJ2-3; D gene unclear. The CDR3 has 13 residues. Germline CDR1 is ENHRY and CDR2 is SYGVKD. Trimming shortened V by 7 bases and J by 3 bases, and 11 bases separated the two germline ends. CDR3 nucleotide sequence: TGTGCCATCATGTCAGAGTGGACAGATACGCAGTATTTT. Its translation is CAIMSEWTDTQYF.